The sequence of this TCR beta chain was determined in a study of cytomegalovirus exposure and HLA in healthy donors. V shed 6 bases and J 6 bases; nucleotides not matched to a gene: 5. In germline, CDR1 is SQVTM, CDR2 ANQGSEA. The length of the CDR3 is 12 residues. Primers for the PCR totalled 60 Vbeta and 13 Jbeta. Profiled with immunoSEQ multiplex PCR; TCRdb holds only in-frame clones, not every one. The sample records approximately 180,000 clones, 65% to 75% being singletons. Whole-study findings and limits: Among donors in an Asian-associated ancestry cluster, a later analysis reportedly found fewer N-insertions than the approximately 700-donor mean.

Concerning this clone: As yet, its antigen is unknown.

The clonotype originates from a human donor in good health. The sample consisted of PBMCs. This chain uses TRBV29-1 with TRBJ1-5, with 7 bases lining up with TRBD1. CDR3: CSVSRQGQPQHF. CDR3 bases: TGCAGCGTGTCAAGACAGGGTCAGCCCCAGCATTTT.